The sequence of this TCR beta chain was determined in a study of cytomegalovirus exposure and HLA in healthy donors. Study-level information: An earlier analysis identified 117 million unique TCR beta sequences in about 180 million T cells.

Both 60 Vbeta primers and 13 Jbeta primers went into the PCR. Profiling relied on immunoSEQ multiplex PCR, and the TCRdb table lists in-frame clones only, not all of them. The sample contains 95,000 to 150,000 clones, roughly four fifths of which appear only once. Details on this clone: The antigen is undetermined.

This CDR3 is built from 18 residues. Germline V gives CDR1 SGHVS, CDR2 FQNEAQ. Trimming took off 0 bases at V and 0 bases at J, with 15 bases between the two ends. Study outcomes and limitations: Across donors, most TCRs were seen rarely, yet some public ones were widespread. Serostatus for CMV was the only available immune exposure information.

Each donor was healthy, and each was a bone marrow donor. This chain links TRBV7-8 with TRBJ1-5, with D possibly TRBD1 on 5 matching bases. The sequenced sample consisted of PBMCs. This sequence originates from a woman between 18 and 30 years old in good health and CMV-seronegative. The CDR3 loop reads CASSLARGWGGSNQPQHF. For the CDR3, the DNA is TGTGCCAGCAGCTTAGCGCGGGGGTGGGGGGGTAGCAATCAGCCCCAGCATTTT.